The source of this TCR beta chain is a study of cytomegalovirus exposure and HLA in healthy donors. Primers included in the PCR were 60 Vbeta and 13 Jbeta primers. The repertoire was sequenced with immunoSEQ multiplex PCR; TCRdb's copy has only in-frame clones and lacks some. The sample comprises under 200,000 clones, 70% to 80% of which are singletons, and roughly 1.9% rests with the top ten. The germline gives CDR1 SNHLY, CDR2 FYNNEI. V shed 2 bases, J shed 7 bases, and the junction held 4 bases outside the gene matches. The CDR3 runs 14 residues. The sample taken for sequencing was PBMCs. The chain couples TRBV2 to TRBJ1-5; 8 bases are shared with TRBD1. The clonotype originates from a woman in her 30s in good health and CMV-seropositive. The CDR3 loop reads CASSERQGAQPQHF. CDR3 DNA: TGTGCCAGCAGTGAAAGGCAGGGGGCGCAGCCCCAGCATTTT.